Only a few counts were recorded for the clone carrying this T cell receptor (beta chain). These data belong to a study of blood T cell repertoires in COVID-19. The CDR3 extends over 16 amino acids. In germline, CDR1 is LNHDA, CDR2 SQIVND (reference sequence). Germline trimming cut 3 bases from V and 2 bases from J; bases unmatched to any gene: 6. Some clones are missing from TCRdb's copy, which holds only in-frame ones; the method was immunoSEQ multiplex PCR. This table has 180,000 or so clones, roughly 80% appearing once. Material for sequencing was peripheral blood. The receptor's source is a woman aged 40 to 50 with COVID-19, enrolled during active disease. The chain recombines TRBV19 with TRBJ2-3; 9 bases map to TRBD1. The CDR3 is CASSIWGQGNTDTQYF. In nucleotides, the CDR3 is TGTGCCAGTAGTATTTGGGGACAGGGAAACACAGATACGCAGTATTTT.